Following are 19 T cell receptor beta chains from one sample sequenced in a study of cytomegalovirus exposure and HLA in healthy donors (dated by TCRdb to 2016 to 2017). The library relied on the immunoSEQ multiplex PCR assay. A mixture of 60 forward primers for TCR Vbeta segments and 13 reverse primers for TCR Jbeta segments was used in the multiplex PCR. This immuneACCESS table, as held by TCRdb, lists in-frame sequences with V and J called but not all clones. Of the missing ones, under half trace to an unresolved V gene in checked studies; the others have no known cause. For this sample the table gives 310,000 or so clones, of which roughly 90% were detected only once. Around 2.1% of the sample is held by the ten biggest clonotypes. Sequences were obtained from PBMCs. The receptors were sampled from a young woman in good health and CMV-seronegative.

Concerning this clone itself: An end of the junction does not agree with germline; a read error may underlie this. The rearrangement uses TRBV13 and TRBJ1-2; D perhaps matches TRBD1 (6 bases). The CDR3 has 14 residues. CDR1 is PRHDT and CDR2 is FYEKMQ in the germline V gene (reference sequence). The CDR3 DNA sequence: TGTGCCAGCAGCTACCTACAGGGAAACTCTGGCTACACCTTC. Its translation is CASSYLQGNSGYTF.

The V call is TRBV27, the J call TRBJ1-1; D not resolved. With 5 bases removed from V and 8 bases from J, the gap between germline ends came to 15 bases. The CDR3 totals 13 residues. Germline CDR1 and CDR2: MNHEY and SMNVEV (reference sequence). This CDR3 is CASSEKNRSEAFF. The DNA for the CDR3 is TGTGCCAGCAGTGAAAAGAACAGAAGCGAAGCTTTCTTT.

This chain uses TRBV19 with TRBJ2-7, with D maybe TRBD1 (5 bases). Between the trimmed V and J ends, which lost 1 base and 6 bases, there was a span of 13 bases. Per germline, CDR1 LNHDA and CDR2 SQIVND (reference sequence). The length of the CDR3 is 14 residues. The CDR3 spells CASSIGGIQSEQYF. As DNA, the CDR3 is TGTGCCAGTAGTATAGGGGGCATTCAGAGCGAGCAGTACTTC. Full variable domain (missing parts from reference TRBV19 and TRBJ2-7): DGGITQSPKYLFRKEGQNVTLSCEQNLNHDAMYWYRQDPGQGLRLIYYSQIVNDFQKGDIAEGYSVSREKKESFPLTVTSAQKNPTAFYLCASSIGGIQSEQYFGPGTRLTVT.

The chain uses TRBV2 and TRBJ2-1, with 9 bases lining up with TRBD2. CDR3 size: 14 residues. Germline V lookup: CDR1 SNHLY, CDR2 FYNNEI. The V gene end was trimmed by 7 bases and the J gene end by 4 bases; junction bases not matched to a gene: 5. The CDR3 region has the DNA TGTGCCAGCACCATACTAGCGGGTTACAATGAGCAGTTCTTC. Translated: CASTILAGYNEQFF.

This chain connects TRBV30 to TRBJ2-5; unclear D gene. With 4 bases removed from V and 5 bases from J, the gap between germline ends came to 17 bases. Germline assignment: CDR1 GTSNPN and CDR2 SVGIG (reference sequence). There are 14 residues in the CDR3. The CDR3 coding sequence is TGTGCCTGGATCCTCCGAGTGAGATGGGAGACCCAGTACTTC. Protein sequence: CAWILRVRWETQYF.

The rearrangement joins TRBV2 to TRBJ2-7, with D possibly matching TRBD2 (7 bases). The CDR3 is made up of 13 amino acids. Germline-derived CDR1 and CDR2 are SNHLY and FYNNEI. Trimming stripped 6 bases from V and 6 bases from J, with 15 bases between. The CDR3 coding sequence is TGTGCCAGCAGCCGGGGGGCCTCGGGCGAGCAGTACTTC. Protein: CASSRGASGEQYF.

The J gene is TRBJ2-2, the V gene TRBV5-1, with no clear D. This CDR3 has 16 residues. Germline CDR1 reads SGHRS; CDR2 reads YFSETQ. Trimming removed 1 base at V and 2 bases at J, with 12 bases between. In nucleotides, the CDR3 is TGCGCCAGCAGCTTGAATGGGCAGGCAAACACCGGGGAGCTGTTTTTT. This encodes CASSLNGQANTGELFF. Full variable domain (rest looked up from reference TRBV5-1 and TRBJ2-2): KAGVTQTPRYLIKTRGQQVTLSCSPISGHRSVSWYQQTPGQGLQFLFEYFSETQRNKGNFPGRFSGRQFSNSRSEMNVSTLELGDSALYLCASSLNGQANTGELFFGEGSRLTVL.

The chain carries TRBV7-3 and TRBJ2-1, with D possibly matching TRBD1 (6 bases). Germline assignment: CDR1 SGHTA and CDR2 FQGTGA. V was clipped by 6 bases and J by 6 bases, with 24 bases between them. This CDR3 has 17 amino acids. CDR3 residues: CASSRGSGSTQANEQFF. CDR3 DNA: TGTGCCAGCAGTAGGGGGTCGGGCTCTACCCAAGCCAATGAGCAGTTCTTC.

The CDR3 here is CAIPGGAPYEQYF. The CDR3 bases are TGTGCCATCCCTGGCGGGGCCCCCTACGAGCAGTACTTC. This chain uses TRBV6-1 with TRBJ2-7; D is possibly TRBD2 (6 bases). The CDR3 contains 13 residues. The germline V gene has CDR1 MNHNS and CDR2 SASEGT. V shed 10 bases and J shed 2 bases, with 15 bases lying between them.

The chain is built from TRBV9 and TRBJ2-3; TRBD2 agrees at 10 bases. CDR3 length: 15 amino acids. Germline trimming cut 4 bases from V and 2 bases from J; bases unmatched to any gene: 4. In germline, CDR1 is SGDLS, CDR2 YYNGEE. In DNA, the CDR3 is TGTGCCAGCAGCCACAGCGGGGGGGCCACAGATACGCAGTATTTT. Encoded protein: CASSHSGGATDTQYF.

This chain joins TRBV10-3 and TRBJ2-2; 13 bases map to TRBD2. This CDR3 has 17 amino acids. V shed 4 bases and J 0 bases; nucleotides not matched to a gene: 2. CDR1 ENHRY and CDR2 SYGVKD come from the germline V gene. CDR3: CAISGTSGGPNTGELFF. Here the CDR3 DNA reads TGTGCCATCAGTGGGACTAGCGGGGGACCGAACACCGGGGAGCTGTTTTTT.

The chain joins TRBV7-8 to TRBJ2-7; maybe TRBD2 (6 bases). Germline CDR1 is SGHVS and CDR2 is FQNEAQ. Trimming removed 2 bases from V and 5 bases from J, with 7 bases in between. The CDR3 contains 12 residues. The DNA for the CDR3 is TGTGCCAGCAGCTTATCGGGGGACGAGCAGTACTTC. It is translated as CASSLSGDEQYF.

The sample holds a few counts of this clone. J is TRBJ1-2 and V is TRBV5-1; possible D gene TRBD1, 5 bases. Germline-derived CDR1 and CDR2 are SGHRS and YFSETQ. The CDR3 runs to 15 residues. Deletions cut 0 bases from V and 4 bases from J, with 13 bases between. CDR3 DNA sequence: TGCGCCAGCAGCTTGGGCGGGGGTGGTGTCTATGGCTACACCTTC. As protein: CASSLGGGGVYGYTF.

The chain has TRBV5-1 and TRBJ2-1; no firm D call. The CDR3 consists of 14 residues. V was clipped by 3 bases and J by 5 bases, with 12 bases between them. The germline CDR1 and CDR2 sequences are SGHRS and YFSETQ. CDR3 sequence (DNA): TGCGCCAGCAGCTCCCAGGCTATTAACAATGAGCAGTTCTTC. This codes for CASSSQAINNEQFF.

This clone was seen only once. The rearrangement links TRBV4-1 to TRBJ2-1; D gene uncertain. CDR1 is MGHRA, CDR2 YSYEKL, per germline. V lost 0 bases, J lost 4 bases, and 13 bases lay in between. This CDR3 contains 16 residues. The CDR3 nucleotides are TGCGCCAGCAGCCAAGATTCAACTGAACGGTACAATGAGCAGTTCTTC. This gives the protein CASSQDSTERYNEQFF.

The sample holds one count of this clone. J is TRBJ2-7 and V is TRBV29-1, with 7 bases identical to TRBD1. The germline V gene has CDR1 SQVTM and CDR2 ANQGSEA. Trimming removed 6 bases from V and 3 bases from J; junction bases left unmatched: 8. This CDR3 has 13 amino acids. DNA for the CDR3: TGCAGCGTAGCCGGGGCAGGGGGCTACGAGCAGTACTTC. Amino acid sequence: CSVAGAGGYEQYF.

This chain connects TRBV7-9 to TRBJ2-1; 8 bases are shared with TRBD1. The CDR3 sequence is 15 residues long. With V trimmed by 7 bases and J by 8 bases, 13 bases remained unmatched. The germline V gene has CDR1 SEHNR and CDR2 FQNEAQ (reference sequence). The CDR3 DNA sequence: TGTGCCAGCACATGGGGGCAGGGGGCTTGGGATGAGCAGTTCTTC. It encodes CASTWGQGAWDEQFF.

The chain uses TRBV6-4 and TRBJ1-5, with TRBD1 matching 7 bases. Germline V lookup: CDR1 MRHNA, CDR2 SNTAGT. The V segment lost 8 bases and the J segment 3 bases; nucleotides outside the gene matches: 13. The CDR3 loop spans 16 amino acids. The CDR3 sequence: CASVRQGHPPNQPQHF. The CDR3 coding sequence is TGTGCCAGCGTACGACAGGGACACCCACCCAATCAGCCCCAGCATTTT.

The V call is TRBV5-4, the J call TRBJ2-2; unclear D gene. With 2 bases removed from V and 5 bases from J, the gap between germline ends came to 4 bases. CDR1 is SGHNT, CDR2 YYREEE, per germline (reference sequence). The CDR3 contains 12 residues. CDR3 amino acids: CASSFNTGELFF. The CDR3 DNA is TGTGCCAGCAGCTTTAATACCGGGGAGCTGTTTTTT.